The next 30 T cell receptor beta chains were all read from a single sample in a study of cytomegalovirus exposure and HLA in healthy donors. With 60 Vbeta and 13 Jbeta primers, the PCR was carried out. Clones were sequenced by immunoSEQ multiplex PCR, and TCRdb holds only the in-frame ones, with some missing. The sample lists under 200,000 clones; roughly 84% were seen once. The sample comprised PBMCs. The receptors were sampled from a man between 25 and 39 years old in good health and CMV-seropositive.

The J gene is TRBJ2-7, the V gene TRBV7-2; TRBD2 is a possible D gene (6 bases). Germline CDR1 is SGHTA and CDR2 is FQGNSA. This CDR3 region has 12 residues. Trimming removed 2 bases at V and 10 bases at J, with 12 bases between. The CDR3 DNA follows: TGTGCCAGCAGCTTAACAGAGGGAGGTCAGTACTTC. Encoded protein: CASSLTEGGQYF. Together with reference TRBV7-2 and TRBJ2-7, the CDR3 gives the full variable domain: GAGVSQSPSNKVTEKGKDVELRCDPISGHTALYWYRQSLGQGLEFLIYFQGNSAPDKSGLPSDRFSAERTGGSVSTLTIQRTQQEDSAVYLCASSLTEGGQYFGPGTRLTVT.

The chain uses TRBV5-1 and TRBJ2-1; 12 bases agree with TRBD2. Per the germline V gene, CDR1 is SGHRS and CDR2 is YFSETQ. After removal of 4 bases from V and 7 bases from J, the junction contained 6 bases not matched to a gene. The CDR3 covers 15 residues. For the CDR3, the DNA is TGCGCCAGCAGCACATTGACTAGCGGGAGAAATGAGCAGTTCTTC. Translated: CASSTLTSGRNEQFF.

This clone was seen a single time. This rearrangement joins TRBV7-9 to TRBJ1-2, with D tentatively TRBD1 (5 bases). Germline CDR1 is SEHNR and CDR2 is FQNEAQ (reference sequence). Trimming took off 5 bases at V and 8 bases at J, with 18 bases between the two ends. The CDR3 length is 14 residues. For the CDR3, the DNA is TGTGCCAGCAGCGCCCGAGGAGGGGCCCGAGGCTACACCTTC. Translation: CASSARGGARGYTF. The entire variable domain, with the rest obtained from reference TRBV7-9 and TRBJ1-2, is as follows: DTGVSQNPRHKITKRGQNVTFRCDPISEHNRLYWYRQTLGQGPEFLTYFQNEAQLEKSRLLSDRFSAERPKGSFSTLEIQRTEQGDSAMYLCASSARGGARGYTFGSGTRLTVV.

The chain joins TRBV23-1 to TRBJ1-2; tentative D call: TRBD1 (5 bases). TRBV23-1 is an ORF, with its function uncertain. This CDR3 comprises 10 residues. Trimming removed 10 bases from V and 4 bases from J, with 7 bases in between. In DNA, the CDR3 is TGCGCCACCGGGGGCTATGGCTACACCTTC. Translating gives CATGGYGYTF.

The CDR3 here is CASSWGVAGGQETQYF. CDR3 in DNA: TGTGCCAGCAGCTGGGGGGTAGCGGGAGGCCAAGAGACCCAGTACTTC. The chain links TRBV5-8 to TRBJ2-5; 10 bases agree with TRBD2. J was trimmed by 1 base and V by 3 bases; bases with no gene match: 6. From germline, CDR1 is SGHTS and CDR2 YDEGEE. The CDR3 is 16 residues long.

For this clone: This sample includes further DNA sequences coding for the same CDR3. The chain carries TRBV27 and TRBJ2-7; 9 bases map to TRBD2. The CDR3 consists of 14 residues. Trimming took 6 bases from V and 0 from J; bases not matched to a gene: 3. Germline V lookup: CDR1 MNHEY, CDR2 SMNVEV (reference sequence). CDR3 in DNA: TGTGCCAGCAGCCTTAGCGGGGGCTCCTACGAGCAGTACTTC. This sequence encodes CASSLSGGSYEQYF.

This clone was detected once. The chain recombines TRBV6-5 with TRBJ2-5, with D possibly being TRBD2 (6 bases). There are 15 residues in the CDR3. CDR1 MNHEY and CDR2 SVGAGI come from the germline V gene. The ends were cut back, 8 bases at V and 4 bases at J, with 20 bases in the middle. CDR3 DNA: TGTGCCAGCGGGCCCCGAGGGAGGACGGGAGAGACCCAGTACTTC. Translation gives CASGPRGRTGETQYF.

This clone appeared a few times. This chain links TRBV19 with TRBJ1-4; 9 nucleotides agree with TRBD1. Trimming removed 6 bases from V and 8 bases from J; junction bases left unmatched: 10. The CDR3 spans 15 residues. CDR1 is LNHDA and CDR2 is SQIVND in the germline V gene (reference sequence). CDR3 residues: CASRGVGTGREKLFF. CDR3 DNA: TGTGCCAGTAGAGGGGTCGGGACAGGGAGAGAAAAACTGTTTTTT.

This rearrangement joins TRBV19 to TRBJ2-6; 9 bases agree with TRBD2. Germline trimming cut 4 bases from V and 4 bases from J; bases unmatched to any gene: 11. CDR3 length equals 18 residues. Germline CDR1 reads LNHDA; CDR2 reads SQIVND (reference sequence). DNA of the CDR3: TGTGCCAGTAGTAAGTTAGCGGGAGACTCCGCCGGGGCCAACGTCCTGACTTTC. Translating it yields CASSKLAGDSAGANVLTF.

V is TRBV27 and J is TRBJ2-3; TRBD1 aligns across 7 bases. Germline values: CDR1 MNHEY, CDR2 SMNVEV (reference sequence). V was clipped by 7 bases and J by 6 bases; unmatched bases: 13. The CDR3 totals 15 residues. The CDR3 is CASNYFAQGVDTQYF. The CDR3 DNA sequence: TGTGCCAGCAACTACTTCGCCCAGGGGGTCGATACGCAGTATTTT.

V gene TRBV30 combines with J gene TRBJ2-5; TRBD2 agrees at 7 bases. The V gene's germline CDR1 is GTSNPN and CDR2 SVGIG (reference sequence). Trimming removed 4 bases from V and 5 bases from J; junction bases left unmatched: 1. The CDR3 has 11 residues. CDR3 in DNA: TGTGCCTGGACCGGGGGGGAGACCCAGTACTTC. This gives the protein CAWTGGETQYF.

The CDR3 DNA follows: TGTGCCAGCAGCGCCCCCAGGGACTACGAGCAGTACTTC. Translation gives CASSAPRDYEQYF. The chain links TRBV11-3 to TRBJ2-7; D may be TRBD1 (5 bases). The V gene lost 5 bases and the J gene lost 3 bases, with 11 bases spanning the gap. Per germline, CDR1 SGHNT and CDR2 YENEEA. The CDR3 contains 13 residues.

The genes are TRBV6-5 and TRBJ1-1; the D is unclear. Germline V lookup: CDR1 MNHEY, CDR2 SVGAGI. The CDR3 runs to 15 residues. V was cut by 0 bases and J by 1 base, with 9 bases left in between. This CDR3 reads CASSYSFLANTEAFF. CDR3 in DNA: TGTGCCAGCAGTTACTCCTTCCTGGCGAACACTGAAGCTTTCTTT.

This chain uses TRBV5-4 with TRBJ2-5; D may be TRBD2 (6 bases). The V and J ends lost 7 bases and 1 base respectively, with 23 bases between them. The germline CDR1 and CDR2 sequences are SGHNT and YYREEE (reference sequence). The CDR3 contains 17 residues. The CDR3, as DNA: TGTGCCAGCGGGAGAGGAGGGAGGAGGGTTGGCCAAGAGACCCAGTACTTC. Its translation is CASGRGGRRVGQETQYF.

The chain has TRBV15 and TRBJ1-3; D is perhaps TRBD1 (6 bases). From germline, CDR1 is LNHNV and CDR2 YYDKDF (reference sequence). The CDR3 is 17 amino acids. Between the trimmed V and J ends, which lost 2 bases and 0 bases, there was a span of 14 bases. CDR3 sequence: CATSRTPGTLSGNTIYF. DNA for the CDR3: TGTGCCACCAGCAGAACCCCGGGGACACTCTCTGGAAACACCATATATTTT.

CDR3 protein: CASSLLSGSFTDTQYF. The CDR3, as DNA: TGTGCCAGCAGCTTACTTAGCGGCTCCTTCACAGATACGCAGTATTTT. This rearrangement joins TRBV7-8 to TRBJ2-3, with a possible D match to TRBD2 (6 bases). V was pared by 2 bases and J by 2 bases, with 14 bases between. The CDR3 covers 16 residues. CDR1 is SGHVS, CDR2 FQNEAQ, per germline.

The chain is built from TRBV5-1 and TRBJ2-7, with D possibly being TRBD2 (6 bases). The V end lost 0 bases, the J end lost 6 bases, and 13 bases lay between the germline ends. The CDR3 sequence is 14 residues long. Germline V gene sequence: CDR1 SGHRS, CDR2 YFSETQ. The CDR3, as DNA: TGCGCCAGCAGCTTGGTCGTGGTGGGAGGCGAGCAGTACTTC. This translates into CASSLVVVGGEQYF. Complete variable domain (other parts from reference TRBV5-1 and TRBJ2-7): KAGVTQTPRYLIKTRGQQVTLSCSPISGHRSVSWYQQTPGQGLQFLFEYFSETQRNKGNFPGRFSGRQFSNSRSEMNVSTLELGDSALYLCASSLVVVGGEQYFGPGTRLTVT.

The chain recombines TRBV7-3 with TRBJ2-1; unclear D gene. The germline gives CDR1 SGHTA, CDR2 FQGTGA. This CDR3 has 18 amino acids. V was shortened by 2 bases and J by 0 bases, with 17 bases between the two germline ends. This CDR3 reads CASSLAFDPRSSYNEQFF. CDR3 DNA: TGTGCCAGCAGCTTAGCCTTCGACCCCCGGAGCTCCTACAATGAGCAGTTCTTC.

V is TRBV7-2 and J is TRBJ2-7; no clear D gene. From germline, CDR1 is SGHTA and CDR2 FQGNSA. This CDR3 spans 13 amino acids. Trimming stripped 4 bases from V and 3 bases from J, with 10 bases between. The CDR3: CASSSAASYEQYV. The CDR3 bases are TGTGCCAGCAGCTCCGCCGCTAGCTACGAGCAGTACGTC.

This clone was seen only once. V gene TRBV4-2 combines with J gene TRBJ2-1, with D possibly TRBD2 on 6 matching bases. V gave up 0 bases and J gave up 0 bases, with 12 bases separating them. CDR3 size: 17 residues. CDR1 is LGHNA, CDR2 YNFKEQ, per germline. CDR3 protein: CASSQDSWRDSYNEQFF. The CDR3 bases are TGTGCCAGCAGCCAAGATTCGTGGAGGGACTCCTACAATGAGCAGTTCTTC.

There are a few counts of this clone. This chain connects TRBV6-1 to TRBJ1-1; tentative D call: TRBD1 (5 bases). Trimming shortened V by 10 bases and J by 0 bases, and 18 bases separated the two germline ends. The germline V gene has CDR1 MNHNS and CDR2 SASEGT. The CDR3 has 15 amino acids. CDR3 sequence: CATGRRDGMNTEAFF. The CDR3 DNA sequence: TGTGCCACCGGACGGAGGGACGGCATGAACACTGAAGCTTTCTTT.

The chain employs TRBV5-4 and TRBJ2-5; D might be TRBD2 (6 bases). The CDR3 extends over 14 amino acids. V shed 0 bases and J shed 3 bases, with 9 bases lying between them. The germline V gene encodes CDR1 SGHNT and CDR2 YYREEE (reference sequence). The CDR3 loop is CASSLDPGEETQYF. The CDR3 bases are TGTGCCAGCAGCTTGGACCCGGGAGAAGAGACCCAGTACTTC.

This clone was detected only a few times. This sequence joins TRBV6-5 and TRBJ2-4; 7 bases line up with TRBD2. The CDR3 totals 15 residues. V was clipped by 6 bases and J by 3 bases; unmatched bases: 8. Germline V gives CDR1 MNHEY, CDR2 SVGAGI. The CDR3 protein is CASRMGGSGKNIQYF. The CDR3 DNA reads TGTGCCAGCAGAATGGGAGGGTCGGGCAAAAACATTCAGTACTTC.

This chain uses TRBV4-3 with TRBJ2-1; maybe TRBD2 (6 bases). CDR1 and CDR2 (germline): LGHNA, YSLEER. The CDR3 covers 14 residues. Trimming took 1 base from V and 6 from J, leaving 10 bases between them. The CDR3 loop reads CASSQGSGVNEQFF. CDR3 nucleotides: TGCGCCAGCAGCCAAGGATCGGGAGTCAATGAGCAGTTCTTC.

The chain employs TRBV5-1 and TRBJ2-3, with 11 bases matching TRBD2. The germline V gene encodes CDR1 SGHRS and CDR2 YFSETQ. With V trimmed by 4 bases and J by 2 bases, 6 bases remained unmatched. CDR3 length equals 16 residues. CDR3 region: CASSPRLAGLTDTQYF. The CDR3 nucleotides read TGCGCCAGCAGCCCGCGACTAGCGGGGCTCACAGATACGCAGTATTTT.

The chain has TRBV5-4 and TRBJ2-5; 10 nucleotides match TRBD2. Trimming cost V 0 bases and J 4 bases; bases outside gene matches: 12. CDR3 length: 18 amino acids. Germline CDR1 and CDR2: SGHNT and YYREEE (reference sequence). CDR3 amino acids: CASSLVTLAGGGRETQYF. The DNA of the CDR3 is TGTGCCAGCAGCTTGGTAACGTTAGCGGGAGGTGGGCGAGAGACCCAGTACTTC.

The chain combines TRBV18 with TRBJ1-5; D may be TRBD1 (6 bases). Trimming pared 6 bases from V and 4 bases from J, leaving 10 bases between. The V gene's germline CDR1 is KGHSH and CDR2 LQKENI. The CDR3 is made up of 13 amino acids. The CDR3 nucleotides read TGTGCCAGCTCGTGGACAGTTAATCAGCCCCAGCATTTT. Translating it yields CASSWTVNQPQHF.

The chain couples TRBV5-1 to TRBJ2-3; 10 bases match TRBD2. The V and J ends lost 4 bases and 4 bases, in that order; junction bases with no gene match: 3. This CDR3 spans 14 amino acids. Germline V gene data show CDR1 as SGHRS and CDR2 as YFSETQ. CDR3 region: CASSLAGAPDTQYF. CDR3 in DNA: TGCGCCAGCAGCCTAGCGGGAGCCCCAGATACGCAGTATTTT.

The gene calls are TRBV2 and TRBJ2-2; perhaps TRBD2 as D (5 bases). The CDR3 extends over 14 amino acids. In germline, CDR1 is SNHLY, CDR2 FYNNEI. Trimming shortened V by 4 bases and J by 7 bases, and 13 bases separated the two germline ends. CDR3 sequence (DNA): TGTGCCAGCAGTGGAGGGAACCGGGGCGGGGAGCTGTTTTTT. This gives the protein CASSGGNRGGELFF.

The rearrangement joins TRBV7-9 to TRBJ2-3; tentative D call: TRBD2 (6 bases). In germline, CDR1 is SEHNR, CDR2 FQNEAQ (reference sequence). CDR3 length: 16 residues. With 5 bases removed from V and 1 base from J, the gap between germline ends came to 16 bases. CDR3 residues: CASSPPGEMGTDTQYF. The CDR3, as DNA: TGTGCCAGCAGCCCCCCGGGGGAGATGGGCACAGATACGCAGTATTTT.